Described below is a single TCR beta chain sequence and its context. Its target is unknown. These data originate in a study of cytomegalovirus exposure and HLA in healthy donors. Study findings and constraints: When a later analysis compared HLA-associated TCR beta chains with equally common others, the HLA-associated chains turned out to be more clonally expanded and to have lower generation probabilities. Highest at DRB1 and lowest at HLA-C, TCR association rates differed among HLA loci in a later analysis. Researchers reported from a later analysis that most CMV-associated TCR beta chains appeared HLA-restricted.

V gave up 5 bases and J gave up 1 base; unmatched junction bases: 4. The CDR3 covers 14 residues. Germline lookup yields CDR1 MNHEY and CDR2 SVGAGI. With 60 Vbeta and 13 Jbeta primers, the PCR was carried out. The assay was immunoSEQ multiplex PCR, and TCRdb's table has in-frame clones only and misses some. Here the sample table reports over 55,000 clones. The chain joins TRBV6-5 to TRBJ1-1, with 7 bases fitting TRBD1. This clonotype originated in a male donor in good health and CMV-seronegative. The source material was PBMCs. The CDR3 coding sequence is TGTGCCAGCAGTACCCGGGACAGGAACACTGAAGCTTTCTTT. Protein product: CASSTRDRNTEAFF.